The clone carrying this T cell receptor beta chain came up a few times. Its antigen is not known. The CDR3 is made up of 13 amino acids. J was trimmed by 6 bases and V by 6 bases; bases with no gene match: 6. cDNA carried unique molecular identifiers, and a universal primer site was added by template switching. A single record per CDR3 protein comes from TCRdb applying MiXCR to the 5' RACE reads. The top ten hold around 1.6% of the sample, which has about 890,000 distinct CDR3 sequences, roughly 12% seen once. Donors were all healthy Caucasians. This specimen comes from a study of identical twins. Study results and caveats: Researchers caution that invariant MAIT and iNKT cells could partly confound zero-insertion analyses. A cross-sectional statistical analysis, not follow-up of the same donors, supported the conclusions.

The data were also submitted as part of a second study, on yellow fever vaccine responses in identical twins.

The sequenced sample consisted of PBMCs. The origin of this receptor is a woman aged 18-29 years in good health. This chain links TRBV12-3 or TRBV12-4 with TRBJ1-2, with 8 bases that match TRBD1. CDR3 nucleotides: TGTGCCAGCAGCCGGGACAGGTTTAATGGCTACACCTTC. This gives the protein CASSRDRFNGYTF.